This note documents a single TCR beta chain sequence. Trimming took 0 bases from V and 8 from J; bases not matched to a gene: 6. This CDR3 comprises 14 residues. Germline CDR1 is SGHRS and CDR2 is YFSETQ. This entry belongs to a study of PD-1 blockade in classical Hodgkin lymphoma. No patient escaped relapse after autologous stem cell transplantation, and brentuximab vedotin exposure varied. This table comes from immunoSEQ multiplex PCR, and its TCRdb copy is limited to in-frame clones, with some not included. The repertoire has tens of thousands of clones, over 75% of them found once; the top ten carry around a sixth.

V is TRBV5-1 and J is TRBJ1-2; 8 positions match TRBD1. Sequenced material: peripheral blood mononuclear cells (PBMCs), taken before the second cycle of nivolumab. This TCR was recovered from a human donor with classical Hodgkin lymphoma. The CDR3 reads CASSLGPGGRGYTF. The CDR3 coding sequence is TGCGCCAGCAGCTTGGGCCCAGGGGGCAGGGGCTACACCTTC.